This TCR beta chain was sequenced in a study of cytomegalovirus exposure and HLA in healthy donors. Findings and limits, study-wide: Some TCR beta chains (about 180 of them) were listed as cytomegalovirus-associated. Specific recognition of CMV antigens was confirmed in vitro for three chains (all CMV-associated). There were some public TCRs occurring in many donors, but most TCR sequences were rare. Reports described diagnosis of cytomegalovirus status by the classifier as highly specific and sensitive.

There are 13 residues in the CDR3. Germline values: CDR1 LNHDA, CDR2 SQIVND (reference sequence). V gave up 6 bases and J gave up 3 bases; unmatched junction bases: 5. On this clone: What it binds is not known.

The data were produced by immunoSEQ multiplex PCR, yet TCRdb's version contains in-frame clones alone and is incomplete. Among approximately 160,000 clones listed, approximately 86% were seen once. This sequence was found in a woman under 30 in good health and CMV-seronegative. The J gene is TRBJ2-7, the V gene TRBV19; 7 bases fit TRBD1. Input material: PBMCs. The DNA for the CDR3 is TGTGCCAGTAGCGAGGGACAGTTCTACGAGCAGTACTTC. As protein: CASSEGQFYEQYF.